In its sample, the clone carrying this T cell receptor beta chain ranks as medium-sized. TCRdb fed the 5' RACE reads into MiXCR, producing one record per CDR3 protein. The sample yields fewer than 25,000 distinct CDR3 sequences, around 30% seen once. The V segment lost 6 bases and the J segment 1 base; nucleotides outside the gene matches: 8. Germline-derived CDR1 and CDR2 are DFQATT and SNEGSKA (reference sequence). The CDR3 consists of 15 residues. The chain links TRBV20-1 to TRBJ2-1, with 8 bases fitting TRBD2. The clonotype was recovered from a female donor with breast cancer. The specimen was tumor-infiltrating naive CD4+ T cells sorted from the breast tumor. The subset is: naive CD4+ T cells, CD4+CD45RA+CD25-. CDR3 bases: TGCAGTGCCCACGGGAGGGCCGGTTCCTACAATGAGCAGTTCTTC. Translation: CSAHGRAGSYNEQFF.